The clone carrying this T cell receptor (beta chain) was seen a handful of times. Its antigen is as yet unknown. Synthesis of TCR cDNA relied on 5'RACE template switching, which attached a universal primer site and UMIs. TCRdb passed the 5' RACE reads through MiXCR, listing each CDR3 protein once. The data show around 330,000 distinct CDR3 sequences, roughly 3.5% seen once. These data belong to a study of T cells after yellow fever vaccination. Study summary: Fractions of low cell number were prepared using SMART-Seq v4 Ultra Low Input. Study-wide findings and caveats: Contaminating bulk clonotypes could be abundant in FACS-sorted repertoires.

The CDR3 contains 15 residues. Between the trimmed V and J ends, which lost 1 base and 5 bases, there was a span of 9 bases. CDR1 MNHEY and CDR2 SVGAGI come from the germline V gene. The source of this sequence is a man younger than 35 who received the YFV17D yellow fever vaccine. The chain has TRBV6-5 and TRBJ1-6; D is possibly TRBD1 (5 bases). Material: PBMCs, obtained on the day of the yellow fever booster vaccination. In nucleotides, the CDR3 is TGTGCCAGCAGTTACTACCCAGGGAATAATTCACCCCTCCACTTT. It translates to CASSYYPGNNSPLHF.